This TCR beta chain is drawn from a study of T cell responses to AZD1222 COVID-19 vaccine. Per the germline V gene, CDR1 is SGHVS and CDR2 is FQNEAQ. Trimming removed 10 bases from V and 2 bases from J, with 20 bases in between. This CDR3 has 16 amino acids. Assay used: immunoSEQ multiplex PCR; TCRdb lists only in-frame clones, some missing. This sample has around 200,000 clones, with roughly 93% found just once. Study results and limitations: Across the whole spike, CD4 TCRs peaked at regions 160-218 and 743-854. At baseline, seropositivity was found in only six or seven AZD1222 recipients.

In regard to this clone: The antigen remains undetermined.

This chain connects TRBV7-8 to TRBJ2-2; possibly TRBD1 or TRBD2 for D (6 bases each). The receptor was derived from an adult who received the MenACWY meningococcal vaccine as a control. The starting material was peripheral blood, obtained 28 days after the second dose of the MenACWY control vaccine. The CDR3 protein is CATPLLQGLNTGELFF. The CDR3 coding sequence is TGTGCCACCCCTCTATTACAGGGACTCAACACCGGGGAGCTGTTTTTT.